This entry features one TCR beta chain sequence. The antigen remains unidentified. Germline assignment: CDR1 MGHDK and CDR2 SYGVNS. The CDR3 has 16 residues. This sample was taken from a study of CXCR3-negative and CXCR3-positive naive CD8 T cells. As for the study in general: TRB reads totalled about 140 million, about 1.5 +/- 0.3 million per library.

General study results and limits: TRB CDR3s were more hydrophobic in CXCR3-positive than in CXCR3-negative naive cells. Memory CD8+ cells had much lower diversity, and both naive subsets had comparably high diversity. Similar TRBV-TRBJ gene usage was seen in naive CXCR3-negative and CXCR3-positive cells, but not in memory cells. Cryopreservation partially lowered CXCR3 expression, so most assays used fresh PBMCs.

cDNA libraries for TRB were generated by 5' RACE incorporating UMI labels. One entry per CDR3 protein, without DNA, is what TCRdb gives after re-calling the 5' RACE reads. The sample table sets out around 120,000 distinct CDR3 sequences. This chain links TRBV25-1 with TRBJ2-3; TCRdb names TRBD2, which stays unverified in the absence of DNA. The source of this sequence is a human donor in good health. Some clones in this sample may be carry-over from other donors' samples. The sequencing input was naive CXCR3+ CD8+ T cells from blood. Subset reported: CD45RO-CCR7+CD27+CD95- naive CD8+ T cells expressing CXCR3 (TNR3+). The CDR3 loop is CASSEGLVHNADTQYF. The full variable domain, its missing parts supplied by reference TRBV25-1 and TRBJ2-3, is EADIYQTPRYLVIGTGKKITLECSQTMGHDKMYWYQQDPGMELHLIHYSYGVNSTEKGDLSSESTVSRIRTEHFPLTLESARPSHTSQYLCASSEGLVHNADTQYFGPGTRLTVL.